This entry features one TCR beta chain sequence. Measured with immunoSEQ multiplex PCR; TCRdb has only the in-frame clones, and not every one. The table shows about 25,000 clones, with roughly 87% occurring only once. This sample was included in a study of blood T cell repertoires in COVID-19. At the level of the study: The United States, Italy and Spain supplied acute and convalescent COVID-19 samples.

Trimming pared 8 bases from V and 5 bases from J, leaving 10 bases between. Germline V CDR1 and CDR2: SGHVS, FQNEAQ. This CDR3 is 12 amino acids long. What was sequenced was peripheral blood. The gene calls are TRBV7-8 and TRBJ2-1; D remains ambiguous. This sequence originates from a human donor with active COVID-19. The donor label of this sample is uncertain. The CDR3 region is CASEHIHNEQFF. The CDR3 nucleotides read TGTGCCAGCGAGCATATCCACAATGAGCAGTTCTTC.